Listed below are T cell receptor beta chains from one sample, sequenced in a study of blood T cell repertoires in COVID-19. Profiling relied on immunoSEQ multiplex PCR, and the TCRdb table lists in-frame clones only, not all of them. The sample includes about 400,000 clones, approximately 89% of them seen just once. The source material was PBMCs or T cells enriched from blood (not recorded which). These receptors originate from a woman aged 25 to 39 who had recovered from COVID-19. Each CDR3 is given with its conserved first and last residue. D genes are given only for firm matches. Clone size is shown for a subset of rows, as once, few, many or a class of expanded clone.

clone size: once
D gene: -
J gene: TRBJ2-3
V gene: TRBV18
CDR3 protein: CASSPPGGGPDTQYF
CDR3 DNA: TGTGCCAGCTCACCACCGGGCGGGGGCCCAGATACGCAGTATTTT

clone size: -
D gene: -
J gene: TRBJ1-1
V gene: TRBV21-1
CDR3 protein: CASSIGQTNTEAFF
CDR3 DNA: TGTGCCAGCAGCATTGGACAGACAAACACTGAAGCTTTCTTT

clone size: -
D gene: -
J gene: TRBJ1-1
V gene: TRBV2
CDR3 protein: CASSEAGRDSKENTEAFF
CDR3 DNA: TGTGCCAGCAGTGAAGCGGGCAGGGATTCCAAAGAGAACACTGAAGCTTTCTTT

clone size: -
D gene: -
J gene: TRBJ1-1
V gene: TRBV27
CDR3 protein: CASSFQGMGTEAFF
CDR3 DNA: TGTGCCAGCAGTTTTCAGGGGATGGGCACTGAAGCTTTCTTT

clone size: -
D gene: -
J gene: TRBJ2-2
V gene: TRBV30
CDR3 protein: CAWSVLANTGELFF
CDR3 DNA: TGTGCCTGGAGTGTCTTAGCGAACACCGGGGAGCTGTTTTTT

clone size: -
D gene: -
J gene: TRBJ2-7
V gene: TRBV23-1
CDR3 protein: CASSHAGGYEQYF
CDR3 DNA: TGCGCCAGCAGTCACGCCGGGGGATACGAGCAGTACTTC

clone size: -
D gene: TRBD2
J gene: TRBJ2-2
V gene: TRBV2
CDR3 protein: CASSPVGAGGDGELFF
CDR3 DNA: TGTGCCAGCAGCCCGGTGGGCGCGGGAGGGGACGGGGAGCTGTTTTTT

clone size: -
D gene: -
J gene: TRBJ1-5
V gene: TRBV9
CDR3 protein: CASSPNREGDQPQHF
CDR3 DNA: TGTGCCAGCAGCCCGAACAGGGAAGGGGATCAGCCCCAGCATTTT

clone size: -
D gene: TRBD2
J gene: TRBJ2-3
V gene: TRBV28
CDR3 protein: CASSSLAGGRSSTDTQYF
CDR3 DNA: TGTGCCAGCAGCTCACTAGCGGGAGGGAGGTCTAGCACAGATACGCAGTATTTT

clone size: -
D gene: TRBD2
J gene: TRBJ2-1
V gene: TRBV5-1
CDR3 protein: CASSPQRGGGFGKFF
CDR3 DNA: TGCGCCAGCAGCCCGCAAAGAGGCGGGGGGTTTGGGAAGTTCTTC

clone size: -
D gene: -
J gene: TRBJ2-6
V gene: TRBV6-5
CDR3 protein: CASSLQVSGANVLTF
CDR3 DNA: TGTGCCAGCAGCTTACAGGTCTCTGGGGCCAACGTCCTGACTTTC

clone size: -
D gene: TRBD1
J gene: TRBJ1-2
V gene: TRBV25-1
CDR3 protein: CASSDNRGRYGYTF
CDR3 DNA: TGTGCCAGCAGTGACAACAGGGGGCGATATGGCTACACCTTC

clone size: -
D gene: -
J gene: TRBJ2-7
V gene: TRBV28
CDR3 protein: CASSPGRGRTSYEQYF
CDR3 DNA: TGTGCCAGCAGCCCCGGGCGGGGGCGCACATCCTACGAGCAGTACTTC

clone size: -
D gene: TRBD1
J gene: TRBJ1-1
V gene: TRBV27
CDR3 protein: CASSYSTGGVMNTEAFF
CDR3 DNA: TGTGCCAGCAGTTATTCGACAGGGGGCGTCATGAACACTGAAGCTTTCTTT

clone size: -
D gene: -
J gene: TRBJ2-1
V gene: TRBV6-2/TRBV6-3
CDR3 protein: CASSYGSSGLNEQFF
CDR3 DNA: TGTGCCAGCAGTTATGGGAGCTCAGGCCTAAATGAGCAGTTCTTC

clone size: -
D gene: TRBD2
J gene: TRBJ2-2
V gene: TRBV9
CDR3 protein: CASSPGLAEYTGELFF
CDR3 DNA: TGTGCCAGCAGCCCCGGACTAGCGGAGTACACCGGGGAGCTGTTTTTT

clone size: few
D gene: TRBD1
J gene: TRBJ1-3
V gene: TRBV18
CDR3 protein: CASSPPDRGRNTIYF
CDR3 DNA: TGTGCCAGCTCACCGCCCGACAGGGGAAGAAACACCATATATTTT

clone size: -
D gene: -
J gene: TRBJ1-1
V gene: TRBV9
CDR3 protein: CASSVEGRDTEAFF
CDR3 DNA: TGTGCCAGCAGCGTGGAGGGTCGGGACACTGAAGCTTTCTTT

clone size: -
D gene: -
J gene: TRBJ2-3
V gene: TRBV29-1
CDR3 protein: CSAGDSPREDTQYF
CDR3 DNA: TGCAGCGCCGGGGACTCCCCGAGGGAAGATACGCAGTATTTT

clone size: -
D gene: TRBD1
J gene: TRBJ1-5
V gene: TRBV7-8
CDR3 protein: CASSSYRGLNRNSNQPQHF
CDR3 DNA: TGTGCCAGCAGCTCCTACAGGGGGCTTAATAGAAATAGCAATCAGCCCCAGCATTTT

clone size: few
D gene: TRBD1
J gene: TRBJ2-7
V gene: TRBV19
CDR3 protein: CASSMAGGSYEQYF
CDR3 DNA: TGTGCCAGTAGTATGGCAGGGGGCAGTTACGAGCAGTACTTC

clone size: -
D gene: -
J gene: TRBJ2-2
V gene: TRBV10-3
CDR3 protein: CAISDIGELFF
CDR3 DNA: TGTGCCATCAGTGATATCGGGGAGCTGTTTTTT

clone size: -
D gene: -
J gene: TRBJ1-5
V gene: TRBV30
CDR3 protein: CAWSLRTYSNQPQHF
CDR3 DNA: TGTGCCTGGAGTTTGAGGACTTATAGCAATCAGCCCCAGCATTTT

clone size: -
D gene: -
J gene: TRBJ2-2
V gene: TRBV27
CDR3 protein: CASSPSWVDYGVRNAGELFF
CDR3 DNA: TGTGCCAGCAGCCCCTCTTGGGTGGACTATGGCGTAAGGAACGCCGGGGAGCTGTTTTTT

clone size: -
D gene: -
J gene: TRBJ2-7
V gene: TRBV5-1
CDR3 protein: CASSLARARYEQYF
CDR3 DNA: TGCGCCAGCAGCTTGGCCAGGGCGAGGTACGAGCAGTACTTC

clone size: -
D gene: TRBD1
J gene: TRBJ1-2
V gene: TRBV7-9
CDR3 protein: CASSSTGTGKLYGYTF
CDR3 DNA: TGTGCCAGCAGCTCTACCGGGACAGGGAAGCTGTATGGCTACACCTTC

clone size: -
D gene: TRBD1
J gene: TRBJ2-7
V gene: TRBV5-1
CDR3 protein: CASSLAGGTGPMYEQYF
CDR3 DNA: TGCGCCAGCAGCTTGGCTGGGGGGACAGGGCCCATGTACGAGCAGTACTTC

clone size: -
D gene: -
J gene: TRBJ1-4
V gene: TRBV18
CDR3 protein: CASSPTANAEKLFF
CDR3 DNA: TGTGCCAGCTCACCGACAGCTAATGCGGAAAAACTGTTTTTT

clone size: -
D gene: TRBD2
J gene: TRBJ2-3
V gene: TRBV12-5
CDR3 protein: CASESGGEADTQYF
CDR3 DNA: TGTGCTAGTGAGAGCGGGGGCGAGGCAGATACGCAGTATTTT

clone size: few
D gene: -
J gene: TRBJ1-2
V gene: TRBV7-2
CDR3 protein: CASSLGGQRGYTF
CDR3 DNA: TGTGCCAGCAGCTTAGGGGGGCAGAGAGGCTACACCTTC

clone size: -
D gene: TRBD2
J gene: TRBJ2-3
V gene: TRBV7-3
CDR3 protein: CASSLTSGSGTDTQYF
CDR3 DNA: TGTGCCAGCAGCCTAACTAGCGGGAGCGGGACAGATACGCAGTATTTT

clone size: -
D gene: -
J gene: TRBJ2-3
V gene: TRBV18
CDR3 protein: CASSPLTGWTDTQYF
CDR3 DNA: TGTGCCAGCTCACCTTTGACAGGCTGGACAGATACGCAGTATTTT

clone size: -
D gene: TRBD1
J gene: TRBJ2-2
V gene: TRBV25-1
CDR3 protein: CASSDPETGGDTGELFF
CDR3 DNA: TGTGCCAGCAGTGACCCGGAGACAGGGGGGGACACCGGGGAGCTGTTTTTT

clone size: -
D gene: TRBD1
J gene: TRBJ2-7
V gene: TRBV11-1
CDR3 protein: CASSSRQGLSYEQYF
CDR3 DNA: TGTGCCAGCAGCTCCCGACAGGGGCTGTCCTACGAGCAGTACTTC

clone size: -
D gene: -
J gene: TRBJ1-1
V gene: TRBV6-2/TRBV6-3
CDR3 protein: CASSYRRGGTEAFF
CDR3 DNA: TGTGCCAGCAGTTACCGTAGGGGAGGGACTGAAGCTTTCTTT

clone size: -
D gene: TRBD2
J gene: TRBJ2-1
V gene: TRBV7-2
CDR3 protein: CASKPSGRTYNEQFF
CDR3 DNA: TGTGCCAGCAAACCTAGCGGGAGGACGTACAATGAGCAGTTCTTC

clone size: -
D gene: -
J gene: TRBJ1-6
V gene: TRBV7-3
CDR3 protein: CASSLPGDSPLHF
CDR3 DNA: TGTGCCAGCAGCTTACCGGGGGATTCACCCCTCCACTTT

clone size: -
D gene: TRBD2
J gene: TRBJ2-3
V gene: TRBV9
CDR3 protein: CASSRGGAGDTQYF
CDR3 DNA: TGTGCCAGCAGCCGCGGGGGGGCAGGGGATACGCAGTATTTT

clone size: -
D gene: TRBD2
J gene: TRBJ2-2
V gene: TRBV27
CDR3 protein: CASIWAGGHTGELFF
CDR3 DNA: TGTGCCAGCATTTGGGCGGGGGGGCACACCGGGGAGCTGTTTTTT

clone size: -
D gene: -
J gene: TRBJ1-1
V gene: TRBV11-2
CDR3 protein: CASSLLGHANTEAFF
CDR3 DNA: TGTGCCAGCAGCTTACTTGGACATGCGAACACTGAAGCTTTCTTT

clone size: -
D gene: TRBD1
J gene: TRBJ1-2
V gene: TRBV6-2/TRBV6-3
CDR3 protein: CASSYPGTGRGYTF
CDR3 DNA: TGTGCCAGCAGTTACCCGGGGACAGGAAGGGGCTACACCTTC

clone size: -
D gene: -
J gene: TRBJ1-4
V gene: TRBV10-2
CDR3 protein: CASSESGEKLFF
CDR3 DNA: TGCGCCAGCAGTGAGTCCGGTGAAAAACTGTTTTTT

clone size: -
D gene: TRBD2
J gene: TRBJ2-7
V gene: TRBV4-1
CDR3 protein: CASSQVPREGPQYEQYF
CDR3 DNA: TGCGCCAGCAGCCAAGTCCCGCGGGAGGGCCCGCAGTACGAGCAGTACTTC

clone size: -
D gene: TRBD1
J gene: TRBJ2-5
V gene: TRBV28
CDR3 protein: CASSTAGQVYQETQYF
CDR3 DNA: TGTGCCAGCAGTACCGCGGGACAGGTATACCAAGAGACCCAGTACTTC

clone size: few
D gene: TRBD1
J gene: TRBJ1-1
V gene: TRBV28
CDR3 protein: CAARTGGTEAFF
CDR3 DNA: TGTGCCGCCAGGACAGGGGGCACTGAAGCTTTCTTT

clone size: -
D gene: TRBD1
J gene: TRBJ2-5
V gene: TRBV5-1
CDR3 protein: CASSLPTGTSQETQYF
CDR3 DNA: TGCGCCAGCAGCTTACCGACAGGGACCTCCCAAGAGACCCAGTACTTC

clone size: -
D gene: -
J gene: TRBJ1-5
V gene: TRBV7-9
CDR3 protein: CASSSIGGGLKNQPQHF
CDR3 DNA: TGTGCCAGCAGCTCGATAGGCGGCGGGTTGAAGAATCAGCCCCAGCATTTT

clone size: -
D gene: -
J gene: TRBJ1-2
V gene: TRBV4-1
CDR3 protein: CASSQDPGKYGYTF
CDR3 DNA: TGCGCCAGCAGCCAAGATCCGGGGAAATATGGCTACACCTTC

clone size: once
D gene: -
J gene: TRBJ1-1
V gene: TRBV29-1
CDR3 protein: CSAGQMNTEAFF
CDR3 DNA: TGCAGCGCTGGACAGATGAACACTGAAGCTTTCTTT

clone size: -
D gene: TRBD1
J gene: TRBJ1-1
V gene: TRBV12-3/TRBV12-4
CDR3 protein: CASSWTGYTEAFF
CDR3 DNA: TGTGCCAGCAGTTGGACAGGGTACACTGAAGCTTTCTTT

clone size: -
D gene: -
J gene: TRBJ2-2
V gene: TRBV6-4
CDR3 protein: CASSPSTENTGELFF
CDR3 DNA: TGTGCCAGCAGTCCCTCGACAGAGAACACCGGGGAGCTGTTTTTT

clone size: -
D gene: -
J gene: TRBJ1-4
V gene: TRBV4-2
CDR3 protein: CASSQGQQNEKLFF
CDR3 DNA: TGTGCCAGCAGCCAAGGACAGCAAAATGAAAAACTGTTTTTT

clone size: -
D gene: -
J gene: TRBJ2-1
V gene: TRBV7-9
CDR3 protein: CASSFSNEQFF
CDR3 DNA: TGTGCCAGCAGCTTTTCAAATGAGCAGTTCTTC

clone size: -
D gene: TRBD2
J gene: TRBJ2-3
V gene: TRBV5-1
CDR3 protein: CASTGTSGTSTDTQYF
CDR3 DNA: TGCGCCAGCACCGGGACTAGCGGTACTAGCACAGATACGCAGTATTTT

clone size: -
D gene: -
J gene: TRBJ1-1
V gene: TRBV30
CDR3 protein: CAWRRGRPEAFF
CDR3 DNA: TGTGCCTGGAGACGGGGGAGGCCTGAAGCTTTCTTT

clone size: -
D gene: -
J gene: TRBJ1-6
V gene: TRBV7-8
CDR3 protein: CASSFAGGNSPLHF
CDR3 DNA: TGTGCCAGCAGCTTTGCGGGTGGAAATTCACCCCTCCACTTT

clone size: -
D gene: -
J gene: TRBJ1-3
V gene: TRBV11-2
CDR3 protein: CASSAWRAYTIYF
CDR3 DNA: TGTGCCAGCAGCGCTTGGAGGGCATACACCATATATTTT

clone size: -
D gene: -
J gene: TRBJ2-7
V gene: TRBV5-1
CDR3 protein: CASTGGLGSVEQYF
CDR3 DNA: TGCGCCAGCACCGGAGGGTTGGGCTCTGTCGAGCAGTACTTC

clone size: -
D gene: -
J gene: TRBJ2-5
V gene: TRBV5-1
CDR3 protein: CASSYEPGLQETQYF
CDR3 DNA: TGCGCCAGCAGCTACGAGCCGGGACTTCAAGAGACCCAGTACTTC